The entry that follows covers one T cell receptor beta chain sequence. Germline V gene data show CDR1 as SGHAT and CDR2 as FQDESV (reference sequence). This CDR3 has 17 amino acids. V was cut by 9 bases and J by 7 bases, with 29 bases left in between. Until they underwent thyroid surgery, no patient had received any treatment. The sample belongs to a study of metastatic and nonmetastatic thyroid tumors. Study in general: Across peripheral blood and tumor or nodule tissue samples taken from malignant and benign thyroid patients, the repertoires were compared with one another.

TCRdb re-called the PCR reads through MiXCR. The data hold fewer than 35,000 clones, with about a fifth observed a single time. Sample: tumor tissue. This chain joins TRBV11-1 and TRBJ2-3, with a tentative D call TRBD2 (6 bases). This TCR came from a male donor with papillary thyroid cancer or a benign thyroid nodule (not recorded which). Some clones in this sample may be carry-over from other donors' samples. The CDR3: CASISTGLTGFENTQYF. The DNA of the CDR3 is TGTGCCAGTATCTCCACTGGACTAACGGGATTCGAAAATACGCAGTATTTT.